This TCR beta chain derives from a study of cytomegalovirus exposure and HLA in healthy donors. Researchers ran the PCR with 60 Vbeta and 13 Jbeta primers. Assay used: immunoSEQ multiplex PCR; TCRdb lists only in-frame clones, some missing. The repertoire has about 55,000 clones, nearly 85% of them found once; the top ten carry 1.6%. The CDR3 runs 14 residues. Trimming took 1 base from V and 0 from J, leaving 7 bases between them. Germline V gene lookup returns CDR1 SGHNT and CDR2 YYREEE (reference sequence). This clone occurred once. The chain has TRBV5-4 and TRBJ1-1, with D uncertain. Sequencing was carried out using PBMCs. This clonotype was obtained from a man in his thirties or forties in good health and CMV-seronegative. In DNA form, the CDR3 reads TGTGCCAGCAGCTTGAGTTCTATGAACACTGAAGCTTTCTTT. Its protein product is CASSLSSMNTEAFF.